The 20 T cell receptor beta chains presented below share a single source sample, sequenced in a study of regulatory T cells in long-lasting Graves disease. Building of the TCR beta libraries involved iRepertoire HTBI primers and Arm-PCR of CDR3 regions. Each CDR3 protein gets one entry after TCRdb re-called the multiplex PCR reads with MiXCR. Of some 600,000 distinct CDR3 sequences detected, around 16% appear once; the ten largest clones hold around 12%. Time point specified: newly diagnosed GD, antithyroid drugs for less than 3 months. PBMCs were the source of the RNA used for TCR sequencing. The same specimen was also included in a second study, on T cells in Graves' hyperthyroidism and ophthalmopathy.

This sample comprised peripheral blood mononuclear cells (PBMCs), obtained at new diagnosis, from a patient treated with antithyroid drugs. The receptor source for this set is a young man with Graves disease.

CDR3 nucleotide sequence: TGTGCCAGCAGCCAGTTCCTAGCGGGATCCTACGAGCAGTACTTC. Encoded protein: CASSQFLAGSYEQYF. The chain uses TRBV3-1 and TRBJ2-7; 9 nucleotides line up with TRBD2. V lost 3 bases, J lost 1 base, and 4 bases stayed unmatched. CDR1 LGHDT and CDR2 YNNKEL come from the germline V gene (reference sequence). The CDR3 has 15 amino acids.

This clonotype appeared a few times. J is TRBJ2-3 and V is TRBV5-5; 7 nucleotides match TRBD2. The CDR3 is 16 residues long. The germline V gene has CDR1 SGHKS and CDR2 YYEKEE (reference sequence). After removal of 5 bases from V and 2 bases from J, the junction contained 11 bases not matched to a gene. CDR3 DNA sequence: TGTGCCAGCAGTATTTCGTGGGAGGGATTCACAGATACGCAGTATTTT. Protein product: CASSISWEGFTDTQYF.

This clonotype came up many times. J is TRBJ2-7 and V is TRBV7-9, with 7 bases lining up with TRBD1. The trim removed 4 bases at V and 1 base at J, leaving 7 bases unmatched. The CDR3 has 15 residues. Germline CDR1 reads SEHNR; CDR2 reads FQNEAQ (reference sequence). CDR3 DNA: TGTGCCAGCAGCTCCTATCGGACAGGATCCTACGAGCAGTACTTC. Translated: CASSSYRTGSYEQYF.

This clonotype was recorded at least ten times. CDR3 DNA: TGTGCCAGCGGGGATGGGATTCGGGTCGAAGAGACCCAGTACTTC. This gives the protein CASGDGIRVEETQYF. The V gene is TRBV27, the J gene TRBJ2-5; D ambiguous. V was clipped by 8 bases and J by 3 bases, with 19 bases between them. The CDR3 extends over 15 amino acids. From germline, CDR1 is MNHEY and CDR2 SMNVEV (reference sequence).

This sequence joins TRBV2 and TRBJ2-1; 9 bases align to TRBD2. The V and J ends lost 9 bases and 0 bases, in that order; junction bases with no gene match: 24. The germline gives CDR1 SNHLY, CDR2 FYNNEI. The CDR3 has 21 amino acids. CDR3 sequence reads: CASYILGGRAQIESSYNEQFF. In nucleotides, the CDR3 is TGTGCCAGTTACATCTTGGGCGGGAGGGCCCAGATAGAAAGCTCCTACAATGAGCAGTTCTTC.

This clonotype was counted at least ten times. The chain uses TRBV12-3 or TRBV12-4 and TRBJ2-5, with a possible D match to TRBD2 (5 bases). The CDR3 spans 13 residues. Trimming took off 3 bases at V and 2 bases at J, with 7 bases between the two ends. CDR3 bases: TGTGCCAGCAGTTTTAGGGAGCAAGAGACCCAGTACTTC. Translation gives CASSFREQETQYF.

This clonotype appeared many times. The chain links TRBV7-2 to TRBJ2-7; possibly TRBD1 or TRBD2 for D (5 bases each). Trimming left V 5 bases short and J 2 bases short, with 13 bases between. The CDR3 extends over 14 amino acids. Germline CDR1 reads SGHTA; CDR2 reads FQGNSA. CDR3 coding DNA: TGTGCCAGCAGCCCGTCGGGACCAACCTACGAGCAGTACTTC. It is translated as CASSPSGPTYEQYF. The entire variable domain, with the rest obtained from reference TRBV7-2 and TRBJ2-7, is as follows: GAGVSQSPSNKVTEKGKDVELRCDPISGHTALYWYRQSLGQGLEFLIYFQGNSAPDKSGLPSDRFSAERTGGSVSTLTIQRTQQEDSAVYLCASSPSGPTYEQYFGPGTRLTVT.

This clonotype was counted ten times or more. This chain joins TRBV11-2 and TRBJ1-3; weak D call: TRBD1 (5 bases). The V end was cut by 3 bases, the J end by 0 bases, with 12 bases between. Germline V gene lookup returns CDR1 SGHAT and CDR2 FQNNGV. The CDR3 has 16 amino acids. CDR3 nucleotide sequence: TGTGCCAGCAGCTTGACGGGGGGAGCCTCTGGAAACACCATATATTTT. This codes for CASSLTGGASGNTIYF.

In nucleotides, the CDR3 is TGTGCCAGCAGCATACCGGGACTCGAAACCGGGGAGCTGTTTTTT. Translation gives CASSIPGLETGELFF. The chain recombines TRBV7-9 with TRBJ2-2; D might be TRBD2 (6 bases). CDR3 size: 15 residues. Germline V gene lookup returns CDR1 SEHNR and CDR2 FQNEAQ (reference sequence). Trimming pared 5 bases from V and 5 bases from J, leaving 15 bases between.

In its sample, this clonotype was seen once. The J gene is TRBJ2-7, the V gene TRBV14, with 10 bases matching TRBD1. This CDR3 is 18 amino acids long. Losses at the gene ends were 1 base for V and 1 base for J; bases not matched to a gene: 10. CDR1 and CDR2 from the germline V gene are SGHDN and FVKESK. The CDR3 DNA sequence: TGTGCCAGCAGCCAAGTGGGACAGGGGCTTTCAAAGTCCTACGAGCAGTACTTC. It specifies CASSQVGQGLSKSYEQYF.

V is TRBV11-2 and J is TRBJ2-7; D may be TRBD1 (5 bases). Trimming took off 10 bases at V and 5 bases at J, with 12 bases between the two ends. The CDR3 has 11 residues. Germline CDR1 SGHAT, CDR2 FQNNGV. CDR3 region: CATRQSHEQYF. The DNA of the CDR3 is TGTGCCACCAGACAGTCCCACGAGCAGTACTTC.

This clonotype was seen only a few times. The chain is built from TRBV20-1 and TRBJ2-3; tentatively, D is TRBD1 (6 bases). From germline, CDR1 is DFQATT and CDR2 SNEGSKA (reference sequence). The CDR3 is 15 amino acids. The CDR3 DNA is TGCAGCCACACAGGGACGCCTCTTCTCCAAGATACGCAGTATTTT. Its translation is CSHTGTPLLQDTQYF.

This clonotype was observed at least ten times. V usage is TRBV12-3 or TRBV12-4 and J usage is TRBJ2-7, with D uncertain. The CDR3 loop spans 13 amino acids. The V end lost 0 bases, the J end lost 6 bases, and 9 bases lay between the germline ends. Here the CDR3 DNA reads TGTGCCAGCAGTTTAGCGCAAGGTGGCGAGCAGTACTTC. Residues: CASSLAQGGEQYF.

This clonotype has at least ten counts. The chain joins TRBV28 to TRBJ1-2; 10 bases map to TRBD1. J lost 6 bases, V lost 11 bases, and 15 bases had no gene match. This CDR3 is 15 amino acids long. CDR1 MDHEN and CDR2 SYDVKM come from the germline V gene. CDR3 amino acids: CAVASSGTGEDGYTF. The CDR3 DNA reads as TGTGCCGTTGCCAGCAGTGGGACAGGGGAGGATGGCTACACCTTC.

This clonotype was seen a few times. The chain has TRBV18 and TRBJ1-1, with 8 bases aligning to TRBD1. The CDR3 runs to 13 residues. CDR1 is KGHSH and CDR2 is LQKENI in the germline V gene. V shed 5 bases, J shed 5 bases, and the junction held 4 bases outside the gene matches. The CDR3: CASSAGGRTEAFF. CDR3 DNA: TGTGCCAGCTCAGCAGGGGGCCGGACTGAAGCTTTCTTT. Variable domain in full (rest from reference TRBV18 and TRBJ1-1): NAGVMQNPRHLVRRRGQEARLRCSPMKGHSHVYWYRQLPEEGLKFMVYLQKENIIDESGMPKERFSAEFPKEGPSILRIQQVVRGDSAAYFCASSAGGRTEAFFGQGTRLTVV.

This clonotype has more than one count but fewer than ten. J is TRBJ2-2 and V is TRBV7-6, with TRBD1 identical over 9 bases. The CDR3 loop spans 15 amino acids. In germline, CDR1 is SGHVS, CDR2 FNYEAQ. V lost 7 bases and J lost 2; bases outside the gene matches: 5. The CDR3 bases are TGTGCCAGCACCCGGGACAGGGCTAACACCGGGGAGCTGTTTTTT. Translating it yields CASTRDRANTGELFF.

The table lists this clonotype with a few counts. The rearrangement uses TRBV20-1 and TRBJ2-5, with TRBD2 identical over 8 bases. The CDR3 has 14 residues. V lost 5 bases, J lost 5 bases, and 10 bases stayed unmatched. Germline CDR1 reads DFQATT; CDR2 reads SNEGSKA (reference sequence). As DNA, the CDR3 is TGCAGTGCTGCGTTCAGCGGGAGTAGTGAGACCCAGTACTTC. Translating it yields CSAAFSGSSETQYF.

The chain joins TRBV5-1 to TRBJ2-1; TRBD1 might be the D (6 bases). The V gene's germline CDR1 is SGHRS and CDR2 YFSETQ. V was clipped by 6 bases and J by 0 bases, with 7 bases between them. This CDR3 comprises 13 residues. CDR3 sequence: CASMDSSYNEQFF. Here the CDR3 DNA reads TGCGCCAGCATGGACAGCTCCTACAATGAGCAGTTCTTC.

This clonotype was observed many times. The gene calls are TRBV30 and TRBJ2-1; maybe TRBD1 (6 bases). The V end lost 4 bases, the J end lost 7 bases, and 14 bases lay between the germline ends. Germline V gene data show CDR1 as GTSNPN and CDR2 as SVGIG (reference sequence). The CDR3 totals 13 residues. CDR3 sequence (DNA): TGTGCCTGGACACACAGGGTCTGGAATGAGCAGTTCTTC. Translating it yields CAWTHRVWNEQFF.

The V and J genes are TRBV7-9 and TRBJ2-5; perhaps TRBD2 as D (7 bases). Germline V gene lookup returns CDR1 SEHNR and CDR2 FQNEAQ (reference sequence). The V end lost 3 bases, the J end lost 1 base, and 9 bases lay between the germline ends. This CDR3 contains 14 residues. The CDR3 DNA is TGTGCCAGCAGCTTGGGGGGGGCCCAAGAGACCCAGTACTTC. Protein sequence: CASSLGGAQETQYF.